This T cell receptor (beta chain) comes out of a study of blood T cell repertoires in COVID-19 (dated by TCRdb to the early 2020s). Context from the whole study: The collaborator samples originated in the United States, Italy and Spain and spanned the acute and convalescent phases of COVID-19. The prospective study material was composed of cDNA or gDNA derived from T cells, B-cell-depleted T cells, or PBMCs. Deeply sampled blood TCRbeta repertoires from subjects exposed to, actively infected with, or recovered from COVID-19 were included in the dataset. The repertoires were released in a freely available public database intended as a resource for research on the immune response to SARS-CoV-2. Samples came from the ongoing ImmuneRACE study (first 160 participants) plus 1,254 subjects from 6 global collaborators. A de-identified subject ID, COVID-19 status, age in years and sex were almost always included in the sample metadata. HLA class I and class II types, where available, came from metadata supplied by the sample provider rather than from assay-based typing.

Details on this clone: Its antigen specificity is not known. Base qualities were left out, and no much larger clone turns up one base away.

Taken from the germline V gene, the CDR1 and CDR2 loops are KGHSH and LQKENI. The CDR3 numbers 15 residues from cysteine through phenylalanine. Kept here is only the CDR3 DNA, which spans 45 bases and is read in frame from base 1. The trim is 4 bases for V and 0 bases for J, with a gap of 12 bases between the germline ends. TCRbeta CDR3 regions were amplified from genomic DNA by means of the immunoSEQ Assay, a bias-controlled multiplex PCR. For the original study's pipeline: Nucleated cell counts per sample were estimated from amplification of reference gene primers within the assay. To quantify the absolute abundance of each unique TCRbeta CDR3 rearrangement, sequence reads were collapsed and filtered. For each sample, productive Simpson clonality was calculated by taking the square root of Simpson's diversity index across productive rearrangements. TCRdb provides this immuneACCESS table in a form limited to in-frame rearrangements. Some clones are lacking; in checked studies, under half of them reflect an unresolved V gene, and why the rest are absent is not known. For V, J and clone size, that table is used; D and trimming come from the DNA. Counted in this sample were about 320,000 clones; 85% to 95% of them appeared once. 3.9% of the sample belongs to the ten largest clones.

In the prospective study, participants were 18 to 89 years old, resided in about two dozen geographic areas of the United States, and were enrolled through a virtual design. Cohort assignment in the prospective study relied on participant-reported clinical history from a screening survey and a study questionnaire. Exposed participants had been in contact with someone with a PCR-confirmed or clinician-diagnosed COVID-19 case within 2 weeks of study entry. In the prospective study, whole blood, serum and a nasopharyngeal or oropharyngeal swab were collected from each participant by mobile phlebotomists. Participants in the prospective study had the option to provide additional blood draws and questionnaires over a roughly two-month period. Blood samples from the prospective study were shipped frozen or at room temperature prior to DNA extraction. Summary of the overall study and its limitations: How much clinical and demographic metadata was included differed by source and by participant, and the metadata was provided uncurated.

This TCR was sampled from a woman in her thirties who had been exposed to COVID-19. Sequencing was done on a sample of PBMCs or T cells enriched from blood (not recorded which). The chain couples TRBV18 to TRBJ1-1; tentative D gene TRBD1, with 5 bases matching. DNA sequence: TGTGCCAGCTCACGACAGCGATTGGTGAACACTGAAGCTTTCTTT. The resulting protein is CASSRQRLVNTEAFF.